This TCR beta chain was observed in a study of blood T cell repertoires in COVID-19. Study as a whole: Acute and convalescent COVID-19 samples came from the United States, Italy and Spain. From T cells, B-cell-depleted T cells, or PBMCs came the material, which was cDNA or gDNA.

The Seattle site enrolled patients during active infection and followed them longitudinally. Per the study methods: For nucleated cells, counts were estimated from reference gene primer amplification. Method: immunoSEQ multiplex PCR; TCRdb's copy keeps in-frame clones and lacks some. D and trimming were read from the DNA, whereas the V and J calls and clone size are those reported in that table. The sample shows fewer than 250,000 clones, around 89% of them seen only once. The CDR3 has 16 amino acids. J lost 4 bases, V lost 5 bases, and 12 bases had no gene match. Germline V gene sequence: CDR1 MRHNA, CDR2 SNTAGT.

The sample consisted of peripheral blood. The sequence was collected from a man aged 25-45 years with COVID-19, enrolled during active disease. The chain employs TRBV6-4 and TRBJ2-7; 9 nucleotides match TRBD2. As DNA, the CDR3 is TGTGCCAGCAGTCCCCGCGGCGGGAGGGGAATGTACGAGCAGTACTTC. Protein: CASSPRGGRGMYEQYF.